The 15 T cell receptor beta chains below were found in one sample sequenced in a study of cytomegalovirus exposure and HLA in healthy donors. Use of 60 Vbeta and 13 Jbeta primers characterized the PCR. Generated by immunoSEQ multiplex PCR, the TCRdb table keeps only in-frame clones and is missing some. This table holds about 120,000 clones, around 70% found once. Sequenced sample: PBMCs. The receptor set was obtained from a woman between 40 and 50 years old in good health and CMV-seropositive.

This chain joins TRBV9 and TRBJ2-1, with D uncertain. V shed 1 base and J shed 8 bases, with 13 bases lying between them. Germline assignment: CDR1 SGDLS and CDR2 YYNGEE. The CDR3 loop spans 14 amino acids. The chain's CDR3 is CASSVSILGHEQFF. CDR3 bases: TGTGCCAGCAGCGTATCCATTCTGGGCCATGAGCAGTTCTTC.

This sequence joins TRBV7-9 and TRBJ1-2, with 7 bases identical to TRBD1. With 5 bases clipped from V and 8 bases from J, the junction kept 11 bases outside the gene matches. The CDR3 sequence is 14 residues long. Germline values: CDR1 SEHNR, CDR2 FQNEAQ (reference sequence). The CDR3 nucleotides read TGTGCCAGCAGCCCCCAGGGGGAGTCGGAGGGCTACACCTTC. Its protein product is CASSPQGESEGYTF.

The rearrangement uses TRBV4-3 and TRBJ1-2, with 9 bases aligning to TRBD1. Germline trimming cut 0 bases from V and 4 bases from J; bases unmatched to any gene: 6. From germline, CDR1 is LGHNA and CDR2 YSLEER. This CDR3 comprises 16 residues. The CDR3, as DNA: TGCGCCAGCAGCCAAGATATCGGGACAGGGATCTATGGCTACACCTTC. Residues: CASSQDIGTGIYGYTF.

The chain links TRBV4-1 to TRBJ1-6; TRBD1 is a possible D gene (5 bases). This CDR3 is built from 17 residues. V was pared by 0 bases and J by 0 bases, with 9 bases between. Germline lookup yields CDR1 MGHRA and CDR2 YSYEKL. The CDR3 spells CASSQDSDSSYNSPLHF. CDR3 in DNA: TGCGCCAGCAGCCAAGACTCCGACAGCTCCTATAATTCACCCCTCCACTTT.

V and J are TRBV4-2 and TRBJ1-2; D is undetermined. The CDR3 has 15 amino acids. Trimming stripped 1 base from V and 7 bases from J, with 16 bases between. The germline V gene has CDR1 LGHNA and CDR2 YNFKEQ. CDR3 region: CASSQVYGVGGGYTF. The CDR3 coding sequence is TGTGCCAGCAGCCAAGTTTACGGCGTTGGAGGTGGCTACACCTTC.

The chain carries TRBV11-2 and TRBJ1-5, with 7 bases matching TRBD1. J gave up 7 bases and V 2 bases, and 2 bases lay outside the gene matches. In germline, CDR1 is SGHAT, CDR2 FQNNGV. The CDR3 totals 13 residues. The CDR3 reads CASSLYRGQPQHF. CDR3 bases: TGTGCCAGCAGCTTATACAGGGGCCAGCCCCAGCATTTT.

The CDR3 DNA reads as TGTGCCAGCAGCTTAGTAACAAGCGGGGCCTACGAGCAGTACTTC. Protein product: CASSLVTSGAYEQYF. The chain joins TRBV7-2 to TRBJ2-7, with 7 bases fitting TRBD2. This CDR3 region has 15 residues. V dropped 1 base and J dropped 2; count of bases not matched to a gene: 5. The germline V gene has CDR1 SGHTA and CDR2 FQGNSA.

This clone was observed a few times. The J gene is TRBJ1-1, the V gene TRBV15, with D possibly matching TRBD1 (5 bases). CDR1 and CDR2 from the germline V gene are LNHNV and YYDKDF (reference sequence). This CDR3 has 14 amino acids. The ends were cut back, 4 bases at V and 4 bases at J, with 13 bases in the middle. CDR3 region: CATSIGTSGTEAFF. Here the CDR3 DNA reads TGTGCCACCAGCATCGGGACTTCAGGCACTGAAGCTTTCTTT.

This clone was observed a handful of times. The rearrangement uses TRBV9 and TRBJ1-3; perhaps TRBD1 as D (6 bases). Germline values: CDR1 SGDLS, CDR2 YYNGEE. Deletions cut 3 bases from V and 2 bases from J, with 9 bases between. The length of the CDR3 is 14 residues. As DNA, the CDR3 is TGTGCCAGCAGCGACACAGGGCCTGGAAACACCATATATTTT. It yields the protein CASSDTGPGNTIYF.

This chain connects TRBV7-2 to TRBJ2-1, with D maybe TRBD2 (6 bases). This CDR3 region has 15 residues. V lost 4 bases and J lost 6, with 16 bases in between. The V gene's germline CDR1 is SGHTA and CDR2 FQGNSA. CDR3 in amino acids: CASSSPGTGVNEQFF. The CDR3 nucleotides are TGTGCCAGCAGCTCCCCCGGGACTGGGGTCAATGAGCAGTTCTTC.

This clone came up a few times. This chain joins TRBV7-3 and TRBJ2-3; 12 bases align to TRBD2. CDR1 SGHTA and CDR2 FQGTGA come from the germline V gene. V trimming: 3 bases; J trimming: 3 bases; junction bases outside the gene matches: 1. The length of the CDR3 is 15 residues. CDR3 protein: CASSFGLAGTDTQYF. Here the CDR3 DNA reads TGTGCCAGCAGCTTCGGACTAGCGGGGACAGATACGCAGTATTTT.

The gene calls are TRBV11-1 and TRBJ2-1; TRBD2 agrees at 11 bases. Germline CDR1 and CDR2: SGHAT and FQDESV (reference sequence). The trim removed 5 bases at V and 9 bases at J, leaving 6 bases unmatched. The CDR3 has 14 amino acids. The CDR3 DNA reads TGTGCCAGCAGCAATAGCGGGGGGGCTGGTGAGCAGTTCTTC. It specifies CASSNSGGAGEQFF.

This chain links TRBV5-1 with TRBJ2-3; 9 bases are shared with TRBD2. Germline V gene sequence: CDR1 SGHRS, CDR2 YFSETQ. J lost 4 bases, V lost 4 bases, and 4 bases had no gene match. CDR3 length equals 14 residues. This CDR3 reads CASSVGGGADTQYF. CDR3 DNA: TGCGCCAGCAGCGTCGGCGGGGGGGCAGATACGCAGTATTTT.

The chain joins TRBV6-5 to TRBJ2-7, with D possibly matching TRBD1 (6 bases). From germline, CDR1 is MNHEY and CDR2 SVGAGI. The CDR3 is 15 amino acids. Deletions cut 5 bases from V and 2 bases from J, with 16 bases between. The CDR3 spells CASSAGQPVTYEQYF. The CDR3 bases are TGTGCCAGCAGTGCCGGACAGCCAGTCACCTACGAGCAGTACTTC.

This CDR3 reads CASSPATGGNQPQHF. As DNA, the CDR3 is TGTGCCAGCTCACCAGCGACAGGGGGAAATCAGCCCCAGCATTTT. The chain links TRBV18 to TRBJ1-5; 9 bases line up with TRBD1. Per germline, CDR1 KGHSH and CDR2 LQKENI. The CDR3 length is 15 residues. With 2 bases clipped from V and 4 bases from J, the junction kept 3 bases outside the gene matches.